Listed here are 32 T cell receptor beta chains from one sample, sequenced in a study of blood T cell repertoires in COVID-19. TCRdb keeps only in-frame clones here, not all; method: immunoSEQ multiplex PCR. Found here are about 200,000 clones, roughly 86% of them singletons; the top ten hold roughly 10%. The source material was peripheral blood. The source of these receptors is a woman in her forties or fifties with COVID-19, enrolled during active disease.

The gene calls are TRBV30 and TRBJ2-3; possibly TRBD2 for D (6 bases). The germline gives CDR1 GTSNPN, CDR2 SVGIG (reference sequence). This CDR3 contains 15 residues. V gave up 0 bases and J gave up 2 bases, with 12 bases separating them. CDR3 nucleotide sequence: TGTGCCTGGAGTGTACAGGCGGGGACCACAGATACGCAGTATTTT. Translated: CAWSVQAGTTDTQYF.

The chain couples TRBV12-3 or TRBV12-4 to TRBJ1-5; 9 positions agree with TRBD1. With V trimmed by 6 bases and J by 4 bases, 1 base remained unmatched. This CDR3 has 13 amino acids. The CDR3 DNA sequence: TGTGCCAGCAGCGGACAGGGGAATCAGCCCCAGCATTTT. Translation: CASSGQGNQPQHF.

The rearrangement links TRBV12-3 or TRBV12-4 to TRBJ2-5; D is unresolved. The germline V and J ends were trimmed by 6 bases and 5 bases, with 13 bases remaining between them. The length of the CDR3 is 13 residues. The CDR3 is CASRSSLGETQYF. The CDR3 nucleotides read TGTGCCAGCAGGAGTTCCCTCGGGGAGACCCAGTACTTC.

The V and J genes are TRBV5-1 and TRBJ1-1; a weak D match, TRBD1 (6 bases). This CDR3 spans 15 amino acids. Germline assignment: CDR1 SGHRS and CDR2 YFSETQ. V was clipped by 0 bases and J by 0 bases, with 9 bases between them. The CDR3 is CASSLAGVMNTEAFF. The CDR3, as DNA: TGCGCCAGCAGCTTGGCAGGGGTGATGAACACTGAAGCTTTCTTT. Combining the CDR3 with reference TRBV5-1 and TRBJ1-1 gives the whole variable domain KAGVTQTPRYLIKTRGQQVTLSCSPISGHRSVSWYQQTPGQGLQFLFEYFSETQRNKGNFPGRFSGRQFSNSRSEMNVSTLELGDSALYLCASSLAGVMNTEAFFGQGTRLTVV.

J is TRBJ1-2 and V is TRBV5-1, with D possibly matching TRBD1 (5 bases). CDR3 size: 12 residues. V lost 5 bases and J 6 bases, leaving 11 bases between the germline ends. CDR1 is SGHRS and CDR2 is YFSETQ in the germline V gene. The CDR3 sequence: CASRRQGNGYTF. CDR3 in DNA: TGCGCCAGCAGGCGGCAGGGTAATGGCTACACCTTC.

CDR3 bases: TGTGCCAGCAGTGATTACTACGAGCAGTACGTC. The encoded protein is CASSDYYEQYV. This rearrangement joins TRBV2 to TRBJ2-7; unclear D gene. Per the germline V gene, CDR1 is SNHLY and CDR2 is FYNNEI. The V end lost 3 bases, the J end lost 3 bases, and 3 bases lay between the germline ends. This CDR3 region has 11 residues.

V usage is TRBV9 and J usage is TRBJ1-4; 9 bases agree with TRBD1. The V gene end was trimmed by 0 bases and the J gene end by 5 bases; junction bases not matched to a gene: 5. Germline CDR1 SGDLS, CDR2 YYNGEE. The CDR3 totals 16 residues. CDR3 sequence: CASSVGVGTGNEKLFF. CDR3 sequence (DNA): TGTGCCAGCAGCGTAGGAGTCGGGACAGGGAATGAAAAACTGTTTTTT.

The gene calls are TRBV5-1 and TRBJ2-2, with D possibly being TRBD2 (6 bases). The ends were cut back, 4 bases at V and 6 bases at J, with 10 bases in the middle. Germline lookup yields CDR1 SGHRS and CDR2 YFSETQ. The CDR3 is 13 residues long. The chain's CDR3 is CASSPASAGELFF. The DNA for the CDR3 is TGCGCCAGCAGCCCCGCTAGCGCCGGGGAGCTGTTTTTT. Filled out from reference TRBV5-1 and TRBJ2-2, the complete variable domain reads KAGVTQTPRYLIKTRGQQVTLSCSPISGHRSVSWYQQTPGQGLQFLFEYFSETQRNKGNFPGRFSGRQFSNSRSEMNVSTLELGDSALYLCASSPASAGELFFGEGSRLTVL.

The chain is built from TRBV10-3 and TRBJ2-7, with D perhaps TRBD2 (5 bases). CDR1 ENHRY and CDR2 SYGVKD come from the germline V gene. V was trimmed by 4 bases and J by 5 bases, leaving 9 bases between them. The CDR3 length is 12 residues. CDR3 bases: TGTGCCATCAGTGTAACGGGGAACGAGCAGTACTTC. Amino acids: CAISVTGNEQYF.

DNA for the CDR3: TGTGCCAGCAGCTCCCCCCGGCGGGAGCAGTTCTTC. It is translated as CASSSPRREQFF. The chain joins TRBV7-3 to TRBJ2-1; D is undetermined. The CDR3 length is 12 residues. Between the trimmed V and J ends, which lost 4 bases and 10 bases, there was a span of 11 bases. Germline V lookup: CDR1 SGHTA, CDR2 FQGTGA.

This clone was seen a few times. V and J are TRBV4-1 and TRBJ2-7; D unresolved. Trimming took 0 bases from V and 2 from J, leaving 5 bases between them. Germline V lookup: CDR1 MGHRA, CDR2 YSYEKL. The CDR3 runs 13 residues. In DNA form, the CDR3 reads TGCGCCAGCAGCCAAGATCAGGCCTACGAGCAGTACTTC. Translating it yields CASSQDQAYEQYF.

The chain combines TRBV10-3 with TRBJ2-7, with 11 positions matching TRBD2. Germline assignment: CDR1 ENHRY and CDR2 SYGVKD. The J segment lost 0 bases and the V segment lost 10 bases, leaving 8 bases of the junction unmatched. CDR3 length: 15 amino acids. CDR3 sequence (DNA): TGTGCCACTCGTAGCGGGGGGGCCTCCTCCTACGAGCAGTACGTC. Residues: CATRSGGASSYEQYV.

The chain's CDR3 is CASSLRQGGYEQYF. The CDR3 nucleotides read TGCGCCAGCAGCTTGCGGCAGGGGGGTTACGAGCAGTACTTC. The chain combines TRBV5-1 with TRBJ2-7; possible D gene TRBD1, 7 bases. The CDR3 length is 14 residues. Trimming removed 1 base from V and 4 bases from J, with 12 bases in between. From germline, CDR1 is SGHRS and CDR2 YFSETQ.

This clone was seen just once. This chain connects TRBV6-4 to TRBJ2-2; D is ambiguous. The ends were cut back, 5 bases at V and 4 bases at J, with 14 bases in the middle. CDR1 MRHNA and CDR2 SNTAGT come from the germline V gene. This CDR3 region has 15 residues. The CDR3 is CASSIEAVGTGELFF. CDR3 nucleotide sequence: TGTGCCAGCAGTATCGAGGCAGTGGGCACCGGGGAGCTGTTTTTT.

The chain employs TRBV5-1 and TRBJ2-3; TRBD2 is a possible D gene (6 bases). Trimming pared 5 bases from V and 6 bases from J, leaving 10 bases between. CDR1 is SGHRS, CDR2 YFSETQ, per germline. The CDR3 totals 12 residues. The CDR3 reads CASRALADTQYF. The CDR3 DNA reads as TGCGCCAGCAGAGCCCTAGCGGATACGCAGTATTTT.

The gene calls are TRBV6-5 and TRBJ2-7; 8 bases map to TRBD1. J was trimmed by 9 bases and V by 5 bases; bases with no gene match: 12. This CDR3 comprises 14 residues. Germline lookup yields CDR1 MNHEY and CDR2 SVGAGI. CDR3: CASSPDRASWVQYF. Written as DNA, the CDR3 is TGTGCCAGCAGTCCGGACAGGGCCTCCTGGGTGCAGTACTTC.

This chain links TRBV19 with TRBJ2-5, with 10 bases matching TRBD1. Germline assignment: CDR1 LNHDA and CDR2 SQIVND (reference sequence). V shed 1 base, J shed 5 bases, and the junction held 4 bases outside the gene matches. The CDR3 loop spans 15 amino acids. CDR3 sequence reads: CASSIGQGAMETQYF. For the CDR3, the DNA is TGTGCCAGTAGTATAGGACAGGGGGCGATGGAGACCCAGTACTTC.

There are a few counts of this clone. This sequence joins TRBV12-5 and TRBJ2-1; TRBD1 might be the D (5 bases). This CDR3 is built from 16 residues. Germline loops: CDR1 LGHNT, CDR2 FRNRAP. Trimming took 1 base from V and 3 from J, leaving 13 bases between them. This chain's CDR3 is CASGLATGPGYNEQFF. Here the CDR3 DNA reads TGTGCTAGTGGTTTGGCCACAGGCCCCGGCTACAATGAGCAGTTCTTC.

J is TRBJ2-1 and V is TRBV19; weak D call: TRBD2 (6 bases). CDR3 length: 13 amino acids. The germline V and J ends were trimmed by 3 bases and 5 bases, with 8 bases remaining between them. In germline, CDR1 is LNHDA, CDR2 SQIVND (reference sequence). CDR3 nucleotides: TGTGCCAGTAGTATTGGAGGGAACAATGAGCAGTTCTTC. Its translation: CASSIGGNNEQFF.

V and J are TRBV6-5 and TRBJ2-5; 10 bases map to TRBD2. The CDR3 runs 15 residues. The germline gives CDR1 MNHEY, CDR2 SVGAGI. Unmatched junction bases numbered 4, after V lost 6 bases and J lost 0 bases. The CDR3 reads CASRRTSGNQETQYF. The CDR3 DNA reads TGTGCCAGCAGAAGGACTAGCGGCAACCAAGAGACCCAGTACTTC.

The chain is built from TRBV30 and TRBJ2-7, with D maybe TRBD2 (5 bases). With 4 bases removed from V and 5 bases from J, the gap between germline ends came to 21 bases. The CDR3 length is 15 residues. Germline values: CDR1 GTSNPN, CDR2 SVGIG (reference sequence). The DNA for the CDR3 is TGTGCCTGGACCCCAGCTCGGGGAGCTCGGGACGAGCAGTACGTC. It translates to CAWTPARGARDEQYV.

This chain connects TRBV28 to TRBJ2-2; a weak D match, TRBD2 (7 bases). Trimming took off 6 bases at V and 8 bases at J, with 22 bases between the two ends. The germline V gene has CDR1 MDHEN and CDR2 SYDVKM. The CDR3 consists of 16 residues. The CDR3, as DNA: TGTGCCAGCAGCTCTCCTATGGGGGGGGCCATGGGGGAGCTGTTTTTT. Its translation is CASSSPMGGAMGELFF.

The chain recombines TRBV5-1 with TRBJ2-2, with TRBD1 matching over 10 bases. The CDR3 runs 14 residues. Trimming at V came to 7 bases and at J to 2 bases, leaving 2 bases not matched to a gene. Germline lookup yields CDR1 SGHRS and CDR2 YFSETQ. The chain's CDR3 is CASGTGVNTGELFF. As DNA, the CDR3 is TGCGCCAGCGGGACAGGGGTAAACACCGGGGAGCTGTTTTTT.

The chain has TRBV2 and TRBJ1-2, with TRBD1 matching over 7 bases. The CDR3 runs to 15 residues. Germline V lookup: CDR1 SNHLY, CDR2 FYNNEI. Unmatched junction bases numbered 18, after V lost 9 bases and J lost 8 bases. Here the CDR3 DNA reads TGTGCCAGTTCATTCGGAGGGGCAGGGGGGTACGGCTACACCTTC. This translates into CASSFGGAGGYGYTF.

This rearrangement joins TRBV6-4 to TRBJ2-3, with TRBD2 matching over 8 bases. The length of the CDR3 is 15 residues. CDR1 MRHNA and CDR2 SNTAGT come from the germline V gene. V trimming: 0 bases; J trimming: 4 bases; junction bases outside the gene matches: 3. In nucleotides, the CDR3 is TGTGCCAGCAGTGACTCTAGCGGGGCGGCAGATACGCAGTATTTT. Its protein product is CASSDSSGAADTQYF.

The chain couples TRBV10-3 to TRBJ1-2; 11 nucleotides align to TRBD1. Trimming took 10 bases from V and 2 from J; bases not matched to a gene: 6. CDR1 is ENHRY and CDR2 is SYGVKD in the germline V gene. The CDR3 extends over 14 amino acids. This CDR3 reads CATSGQGGNYGYTF. CDR3 coding DNA: TGTGCCACCTCGGGACAGGGGGGAAACTATGGCTACACCTTC.

The CDR3 region is CASSLDGTGKELFF. CDR3 bases: TGCGCCAGCAGCTTGGATGGGACAGGGAAGGAGCTGTTTTTT. The rearrangement links TRBV5-1 to TRBJ2-2, with 9 bases aligning to TRBD1. The CDR3 runs to 14 residues. Germline V lookup: CDR1 SGHRS, CDR2 YFSETQ. After removal of 0 bases from V and 10 bases from J, the junction contained 4 bases not matched to a gene.

V and J are TRBV28 and TRBJ1-3; a possible D gene is TRBD1 (6 bases). Germline CDR1 is MDHEN and CDR2 is SYDVKM. Deletions cut 4 bases from V and 3 bases from J, with 22 bases between. The CDR3 totals 18 residues. CDR3 bases: TGTGCCAGCAGTTGGGGTTGGTTGGGGGCAGGAGGTGGAAACACCATATATTTT. Amino acid sequence: CASSWGWLGAGGGNTIYF.

V and J are TRBV21-1 and TRBJ2-5; TRBD1 is the table's D call and was not checked against the DNA. TRBV21-1 has pseudogene status. CDR3 length: 19 residues. CDR3 sequence: CASSRQQGFLPDMEETQYF. The CDR3 DNA reads as TGTGCCAGCAGCAGACAACAGGGGTTCCTTCCCGATATGGAAGAGACCCAGTACTTC.

This chain joins TRBV5-5 and TRBJ1-2; unclear D gene. The CDR3 is 12 residues long. CDR1 is SGHKS, CDR2 YYEKEE, per germline (reference sequence). Trimming cost V 4 bases and J 12 bases, with 16 bases left between them. The CDR3 loop is CASSTLGLIDTF. The DNA for the CDR3 is TGTGCCAGCAGCACCCTCGGACTCATAGACACCTTC.

The chain couples TRBV6-2 or TRBV6-3 to TRBJ1-5, with TRBD1 matching 7 bases. Trimming at V came to 5 bases and at J to 11 bases, leaving 18 bases not matched to a gene. The CDR3 length is 16 residues. Germline V lookup: CDR1 MNHEY, CDR2 SVGEGT. CDR3 bases: TGTGCCAGCAGTCAATTCCGGGACAGCCGGCCAGGGTCCCAGCATTTT. Translated, it gives CASSQFRDSRPGSQHF.

A note on this clone: The same CDR3 arises from other DNA sequences in this sample as well. The V call is TRBV18, the J call TRBJ2-5; D not certain. The CDR3 runs to 14 residues. The germline V and J ends were trimmed by 1 base and 2 bases, with 8 bases remaining between them. Germline V CDR1 and CDR2: KGHSH, LQKENI. CDR3 in DNA: TGTGCCAGCTCACCACGTCAGAATCAAGAGACCCAGTACTTC. Translating gives CASSPRQNQETQYF.